This TCR beta chain was identified during a study of blood T cell repertoires in COVID-19. Only in-frame clones appear in the TCRdb table, and some are missing; sequencing was by immunoSEQ multiplex PCR. Of hundreds of thousands of clones in the sample, about 90% are singletons; the top ten hold more than 1.3%. CDR3 size: 19 residues. Germline V gene sequence: CDR1 SGHTA, CDR2 FQGTGA. The ends lost 1 base at V and 3 bases at J; junction bases unmatched: 14. This clone was seen only a few times. Sequencing was done on a sample of peripheral blood. This clonotype was sampled from a woman in her forties who had recovered from COVID-19. The V call is TRBV7-3, the J call TRBJ1-5, with TRBD1 matching over 8 bases. The CDR3 spells CASSLSYFTGTGVNQPQHF. CDR3 in DNA: TGTGCCAGCAGCTTAAGTTACTTTACGGGGACAGGAGTCAATCAGCCCCAGCATTTT.